This section outlines one T cell receptor beta chain sequence together with its context. Per the original methods: Reference gene primer amplification gave nucleated cell count estimates. TCRdb's table, derived via immunoSEQ multiplex PCR, lists solely in-frame clones and lacks some. V and J calls and clone size are given by that table; D and trimming were obtained from the DNA. The data contain 110,000 to 150,000 clones, 85% to 90% of them singletons. The sample originates from a study of blood T cell repertoires in COVID-19. The overall study: Samples representing acute and convalescent COVID-19 were sourced from the United States, Italy and Spain. Sample material is recorded as cDNA or gDNA derived from T cells, B-cell-depleted T cells, or PBMCs.

Trimming cost V 6 bases and J 0 bases, with 18 bases left between them. The CDR3 has 16 residues. Germline V gene lookup returns CDR1 MDHEN and CDR2 SYDVKM. The chain is built from TRBV28 and TRBJ2-7; D is perhaps TRBD1 (6 bases). The TCR was taken from a man over 45 with active or convalescent COVID-19. The sequenced sample consisted of peripheral blood. The DNA of the CDR3 is TGTGCCAGCAGCCAACTCCCCCGGGACACCTCCTACGAGCAGTACTTC. It encodes CASSQLPRDTSYEQYF.